This T cell receptor (beta chain) was sequenced in a study of glioma-infiltrating T cells after dendritic cell vaccination. Study-wide background: At biweekly intervals, patients got three intradermal dendritic cell vaccine injections. Study observations and caveats: Longer survival after dendritic cell vaccination followed higher pretreatment TIL content.

The V gene end was trimmed by 4 bases and the J gene end by 7 bases; junction bases not matched to a gene: 14. The germline CDR1 and CDR2 sequences are SEHNR and FQNEAQ (reference sequence). CDR3 length: 17 amino acids. With respect to this clone: No antigen is known for it.

Assay: immunoSEQ multiplex PCR; the TCRdb copy retains only in-frame clones and omits some. The sample holds approximately 48,000 clones, over 75% seen once. The rearrangement uses TRBV7-9 and TRBJ2-7, with 12 bases lining up with TRBD2. The origin of this receptor is a human donor with glioblastoma. Specimen: blood, collected before dendritic cell vaccination. Written as DNA, the CDR3 is TGTGCCAGCAGCTCCACTAGCGGGGGGTCCTCTGGGTGGGAGCAGTACTTC. It specifies CASSSTSGGSSGWEQYF.